A single TCR beta chain is shown here with its context. Antigen specificity is unknown. These data are taken from a study of Ad26.COV2.S vaccination and SARS-CoV-2 variants. General study results and limits: Similar non-spike TCR breadth was seen in vaccine and placebo recipients.

After removal of 2 bases from V and 6 bases from J, the junction contained 7 bases not matched to a gene. The CDR3 contains 16 residues. Germline CDR1 KGHSH, CDR2 LQKENI. Here immunoSEQ multiplex PCR was the method, and the copy in TCRdb shows in-frame clones only, minus some. This repertoire shows about 94,000 clones, 82% found once; its top ten account for around a sixth. The origin of this receptor is a human donor who had recovered from COVID-19. This sequence joins TRBV18 and TRBJ2-1; TRBD2 matches 10 bases. The sample here was peripheral blood, taken after recovery from COVID-19. Written as DNA, the CDR3 is TGTGCCAGCTCACCAATGGGCAGCGGGAGGGCCAATGAGCAGTTCTTC. It is translated as CASSPMGSGRANEQFF.